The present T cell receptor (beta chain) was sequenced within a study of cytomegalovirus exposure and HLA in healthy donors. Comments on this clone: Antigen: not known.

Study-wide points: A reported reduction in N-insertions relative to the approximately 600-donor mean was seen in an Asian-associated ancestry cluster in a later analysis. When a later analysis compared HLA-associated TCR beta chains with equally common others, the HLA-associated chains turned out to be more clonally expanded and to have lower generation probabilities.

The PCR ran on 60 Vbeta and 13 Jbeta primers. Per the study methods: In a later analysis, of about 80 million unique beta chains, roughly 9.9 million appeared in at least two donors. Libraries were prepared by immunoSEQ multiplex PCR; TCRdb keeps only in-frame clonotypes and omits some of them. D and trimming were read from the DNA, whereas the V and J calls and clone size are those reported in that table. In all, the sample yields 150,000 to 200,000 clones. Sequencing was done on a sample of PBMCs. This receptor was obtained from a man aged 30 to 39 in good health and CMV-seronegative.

CDR3 protein: CASSEQGLANEQYF. The CDR3 DNA sequence: TGTGCCAGCAGCGAGCAGGGTCTAGCGAACGAGCAGTACTTC. The J gene is TRBJ2-5, the V gene TRBV5-6, with a weak D call TRBD2 (6 bases). With the DNA end fitting TRBJ2-7 better, the J assignment may be wrong. The CDR3 spans 14 residues. CDR1 SGHDT and CDR2 YYEEEE come from the germline V gene.